The 4 T cell receptor beta chains below come from one sample, sequenced in a study of blood T cells in healthy people across ages. A sample-barcoded 5' primer and a J-beta primer mix were used in a second PCR of roughly 6 to 11 cycles. TCRdb fed the 5' RACE reads into MiXCR, producing one record per CDR3 protein. The sample has about 1.8 million distinct CDR3 sequences; 49% are singletons. Sequenced input: blood. The origin of the receptors is a middle-aged woman in good health.

The chain uses TRBV4-2 and TRBJ1-2; TRBD1 matches 10 bases. CDR3 size: 16 residues. Germline V gives CDR1 LGHNA, CDR2 YNFKEQ. After removal of 4 bases from V and 3 bases from J, the junction contained 8 bases not matched to a gene. The CDR3 coding sequence is TGTGCCAGCAGCCCAGGGGGGACAGGGGTGGACTATGGCTACACCTTC. It specifies CASSPGGTGVDYGYTF.

The V gene is TRBV6-5, the J gene TRBJ1-6, with D possibly TRBD1 on 5 matching bases. Germline CDR1 reads MNHEY; CDR2 reads SVGAGI. V was clipped by 6 bases and J by 9 bases, with 21 bases between them. There are 16 residues in the CDR3. DNA of the CDR3: TGTGCCAGCAGGCCCGGGACCGACCCTTTCGGTTCACCCCTCCACTTT. Protein sequence: CASRPGTDPFGSPLHF.

The chain joins TRBV4-2 to TRBJ1-6; D not certain. Trimming removed 0 bases from V and 7 bases from J, with 19 bases in between. The germline V gene encodes CDR1 LGHNA and CDR2 YNFKEQ. The CDR3 consists of 18 residues. CDR3 region: CASSQEWYFRTENSPLHF. As DNA, the CDR3 is TGTGCCAGCAGCCAAGAATGGTACTTTAGGACCGAGAATTCACCCCTCCACTTT.

The J gene is TRBJ2-3, the V gene TRBV27; weak D call: TRBD1 (5 bases). Germline CDR1 reads MNHEY; CDR2 reads SMNVEV (reference sequence). This CDR3 is 16 amino acids long. The ends were cut back, 2 bases at V and 0 bases at J, with 12 bases in the middle. The CDR3 here is CASSLGSDRSTDTQYF. The CDR3 nucleotides read TGTGCCAGCAGTTTAGGATCCGACAGAAGCACAGATACGCAGTATTTT.